The rows below give T cell receptor beta chains drawn from one sample of a study of blood T cell repertoires in COVID-19. TCRdb's copy holds only in-frame clones and misses some; the assay was immunoSEQ multiplex PCR. In the table there are more than 60,000 clones, about 81% of which are singletons. Sample: peripheral blood. The receptor set was obtained from a woman aged 80 or over with acute or convalescent COVID-19. CDR3s include the opening cysteine and the closing phenylalanine or tryptophan. D genes are given only for firm matches. Clone sizes are given selectively: once, few, many, or a class where the clone is expanded.

clone size	D gene	V gene	J gene	CDR3 DNA	CDR3 protein
few	TRBD1	TRBV27	TRBJ2-7	TGTGCCAGCAGCGACAGGGGCTACGAGCAGTACTTC	CASSDRGYEQYF
.	.	TRBV18	TRBJ1-2	TGTGCCAGCTCACCCGGACACCGAGGCTATGGCTACACCTTC	CASSPGHRGYGYTF
few	TRBD2	TRBV4-1	TRBJ2-3	TGCGCCAGCAGCCAAGGGGGACTAGCGGGAGGTGGAGCAGATACGCAGTATTTT	CASSQGGLAGGGADTQYF
.	TRBD2	TRBV27	TRBJ2-7	TGTGCCAGCAGTTTATCGACTAGCGGGAGCTCCTACGAGCAGTACTTC	CASSLSTSGSSYEQYF
.	.	TRBV29-1	TRBJ2-3	TGCAGCGTTGAGGATGACGCGGGCCACACAGATACGCAGTATTTT	CSVEDDAGHTDTQYF
few	TRBD1	TRBV5-1	TRBJ1-2	TGCGCCAGCAGCCCGGGACAGGTCGGGGGCTACACCTTC	CASSPGQVGGYTF
.	TRBD2	TRBV9	TRBJ2-1	TGTGCCAGCAGCGTAGTTTTAGCGGGAGGCCCCAATGAGCAGTTCTTC	CASSVVLAGGPNEQFF
.	TRBD2	TRBV10-2	TRBJ2-3	TGCGCCAGCAGTGGACTAGCGGAAGATACGCAGTATTTT	CASSGLAEDTQYF
.	TRBD1	TRBV5-8	TRBJ2-1	TGTGCCAGCAGCTTGGACGGACAGGGAACCAATGAGCAGTTCTTC	CASSLDGQGTNEQFF
.	.	TRBV24-1	TRBJ2-3	TGTGCCACCAGTGCTCCTGGCCGAGGGTGGGCAGATACGCAGTATTTT	CATSAPGRGWADTQYF
.	TRBD2	TRBV11-3	TRBJ2-1	TGTGCCAGCAGCTTAGATGTTGGAGCGGGAGCACATGAGCAGTTCTTC	CASSLDVGAGAHEQFF
.	TRBD2	TRBV7-2	TRBJ2-7	TGTGCCAGCAGCCAGGGGCTAGCGGGAACCTACGAGCAGTACTTC	CASSQGLAGTYEQYF
.	TRBD1	TRBV3-1/TRBV3-2	TRBJ2-2	TGTGCCAGCAGCCAGTTGGGGACAGGGTTGAACACCGGGGAGCTGTTTTTT	CASSQLGTGLNTGELFF
.	TRBD1	TRBV5-1	TRBJ2-2	TGCGCCAGCAGCCCCATAATAGGACAGGGTGGGAACACCGGGGAGCTGTTTTTT	CASSPIIGQGGNTGELFF
.	.	TRBV29-1	TRBJ1-5	TGCAGCGTCCTAGCCCAGGGGTCCCATAGCAATCAGCCCCAGCATTTT	CSVLAQGSHSNQPQHF
.	.	TRBV9	TRBJ2-2	TGTGCCAGCAGCGTAGCGGGAACGAACACCGGGGAGCTGTTTTTT	CASSVAGTNTGELFF
.	.	TRBV19	TRBJ2-1	TGTGCCAGCATCCTATCCGGGTCCAGCATCGGGGAGCAGTTCTTC	CASILSGSSIGEQFF
once	TRBD2	TRBV5-6	TRBJ2-2	TGTGCCAGCAGCTCAGCGGGAGAATCGTTACGCACCGGGGAGCTGTTTTTT	CASSSAGESLRTGELFF
.	TRBD2	TRBV27	TRBJ2-1	TGTGCCAGCGGAACTAGCGGGAGAATGCATGAGCAGTTCTTC	CASGTSGRMHEQFF
few	.	TRBV9	TRBJ1-1	TGTGCCAGCAGCGTAGGGGCGAACACTGAAGCTTTCTTT	CASSVGANTEAFF
.	TRBD1	TRBV19	TRBJ2-7	TGTGCCAGTACCCAGGGGGCTGGGGAGCAGTACTTC	CASTQGAGEQYF
.	.	TRBV3-1/TRBV3-2	TRBJ2-1	TGTGCCAGCAGCCAAGAAAAAGATCGAAGGACTAACGAGCAGTTCTTC	CASSQEKDRRTNEQFF
.	.	TRBV6-5	TRBJ1-1	TGTGCCGCCCATCGGGAGAACACTGAAGCTTTCTTT	CAAHRENTEAFF
.	.	TRBV6-6	TRBJ1-5	TGTGCCAGCAGTACAGGGAGGGACAATCAGCCCCAGCATTTT	CASSTGRDNQPQHF
.	.	TRBV21-1	TRBJ2-7	TGTGCCAGCAGCAGTAGCTTGGTCGCTGACGAGCAGTACTTC	CASSSSLVADEQYF
.	TRBD2	TRBV3-1/TRBV3-2	TRBJ2-6	TGTGCCAGCGGGGGGACTAGCGGGAGGTCTGGGGCCAACGTCCTGACTTTC	CASGGTSGRSGANVLTF
.	TRBD2	TRBV10-3	TRBJ2-7	TGTGCCATCAGTGATTTAGCGGGGGGAACCACGGGCGGTTACGAGCAGTACTTC	CAISDLAGGTTGGYEQYF
.	TRBD1	TRBV28	TRBJ2-7	TGTGCCAGCAGCCCACCTCGGCAGGGGGCGCGCCACGAGCAGTACTTC	CASSPPRQGARHEQYF
.	.	TRBV5-1	TRBJ2-7	TGCGCCAGCAGCTTGACTTTCGGTACTAGCTCCTACGAGCAGTACTTC	CASSLTFGTSSYEQYF
.	.	TRBV30	TRBJ2-7	TGTGCCTGGAGTGTAAGAAGCCATCCCTACGAGCAGTACTTC	CAWSVRSHPYEQYF
once	.	TRBV6-5	TRBJ2-1	TGTGCCAGCAGCTGGACTATAACAAATGAGCAGTTCTTC	CASSWTITNEQFF
once	.	TRBV2	TRBJ1-4	TGTGCCAGCAGGTACAGAGCAACTAATGAAAAACTGTTTTTT	CASRYRATNEKLFF